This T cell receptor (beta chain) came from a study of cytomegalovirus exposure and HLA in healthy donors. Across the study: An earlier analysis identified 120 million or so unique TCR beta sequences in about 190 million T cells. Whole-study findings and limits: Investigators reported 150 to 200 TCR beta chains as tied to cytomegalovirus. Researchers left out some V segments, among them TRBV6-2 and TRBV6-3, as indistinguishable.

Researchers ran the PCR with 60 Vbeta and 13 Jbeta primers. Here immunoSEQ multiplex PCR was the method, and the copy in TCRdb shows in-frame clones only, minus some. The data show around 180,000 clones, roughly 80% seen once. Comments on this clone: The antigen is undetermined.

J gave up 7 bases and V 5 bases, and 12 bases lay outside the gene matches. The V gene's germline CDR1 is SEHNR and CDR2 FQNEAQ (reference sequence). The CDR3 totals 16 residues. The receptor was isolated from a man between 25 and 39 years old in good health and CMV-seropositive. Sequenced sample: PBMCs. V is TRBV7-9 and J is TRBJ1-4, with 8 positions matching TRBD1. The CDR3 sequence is CASSPPDRAGREKLFF. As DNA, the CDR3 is TGTGCCAGCAGCCCCCCGGACAGGGCGGGGCGTGAAAAACTGTTTTTT.